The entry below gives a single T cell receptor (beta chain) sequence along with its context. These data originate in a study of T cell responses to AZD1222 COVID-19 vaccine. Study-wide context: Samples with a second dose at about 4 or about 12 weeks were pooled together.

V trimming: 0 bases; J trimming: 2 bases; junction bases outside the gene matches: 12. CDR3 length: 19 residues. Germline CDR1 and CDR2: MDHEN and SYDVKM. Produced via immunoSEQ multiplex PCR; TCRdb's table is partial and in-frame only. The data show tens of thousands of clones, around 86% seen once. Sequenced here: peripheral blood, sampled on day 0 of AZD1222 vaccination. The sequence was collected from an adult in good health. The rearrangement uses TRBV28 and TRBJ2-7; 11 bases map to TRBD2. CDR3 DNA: TGTGCCAGCAGTTTATGGAAGATAGCGGGAGGGGAAATCCCCTACGAGCAGTACTTC. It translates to CASSLWKIAGGEIPYEQYF.